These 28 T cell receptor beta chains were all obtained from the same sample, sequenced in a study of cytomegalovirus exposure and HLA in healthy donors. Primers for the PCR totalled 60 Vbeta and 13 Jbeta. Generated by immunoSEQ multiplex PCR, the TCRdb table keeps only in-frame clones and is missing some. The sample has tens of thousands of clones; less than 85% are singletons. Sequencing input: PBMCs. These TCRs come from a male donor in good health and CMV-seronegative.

For the CDR3, the DNA is TGCAGCGCAAAAGTTAGCGGGGGCCATCTAGGGGAGCAGTACTTC. Translated, it gives CSAKVSGGHLGEQYF. The rearrangement joins TRBV29-1 to TRBJ2-7; TRBD2 agrees at 9 bases. The junction had 17 bases not matched to a gene; V was cut back by 7 bases and J by 7 bases. The CDR3 has 15 residues. Germline CDR1 is SQVTM and CDR2 is ANQGSEA.

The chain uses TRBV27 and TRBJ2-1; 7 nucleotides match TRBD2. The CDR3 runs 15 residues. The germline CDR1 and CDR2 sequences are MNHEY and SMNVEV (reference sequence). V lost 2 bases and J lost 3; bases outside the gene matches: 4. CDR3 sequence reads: CASSLLAGVYNEQFF. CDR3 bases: TGTGCCAGCAGTTTACTGGCGGGAGTCTACAATGAGCAGTTCTTC.

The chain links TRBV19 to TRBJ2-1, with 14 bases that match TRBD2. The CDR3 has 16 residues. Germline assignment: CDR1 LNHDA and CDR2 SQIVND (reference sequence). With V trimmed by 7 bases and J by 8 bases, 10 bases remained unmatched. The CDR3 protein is CASTQGLAGVFHEQFF. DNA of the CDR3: TGTGCCAGTACCCAGGGACTAGCGGGAGTGTTTCATGAGCAGTTCTTC.

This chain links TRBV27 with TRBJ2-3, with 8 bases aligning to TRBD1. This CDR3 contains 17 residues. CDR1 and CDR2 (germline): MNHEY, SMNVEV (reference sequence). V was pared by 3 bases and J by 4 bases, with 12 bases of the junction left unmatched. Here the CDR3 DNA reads TGTGCCAGCAGTTTCAGGACAGGGAGTTCAGTAGCAGATACGCAGTATTTT. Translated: CASSFRTGSSVADTQYF.

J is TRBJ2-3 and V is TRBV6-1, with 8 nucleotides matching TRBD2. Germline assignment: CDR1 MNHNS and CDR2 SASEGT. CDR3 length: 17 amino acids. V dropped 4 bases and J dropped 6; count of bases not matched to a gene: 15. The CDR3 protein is CASSGILAGLRVDTQYF. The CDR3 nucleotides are TGTGCCAGCAGTGGGATCCTAGCGGGCTTAAGGGTGGATACGCAGTATTTT.

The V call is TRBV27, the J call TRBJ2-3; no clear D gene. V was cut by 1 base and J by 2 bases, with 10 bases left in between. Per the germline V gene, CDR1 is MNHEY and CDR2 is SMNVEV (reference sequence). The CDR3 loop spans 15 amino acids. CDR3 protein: CASSLLRVATDTQYF. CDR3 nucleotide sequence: TGTGCCAGCAGTTTATTACGCGTTGCCACAGATACGCAGTATTTT.

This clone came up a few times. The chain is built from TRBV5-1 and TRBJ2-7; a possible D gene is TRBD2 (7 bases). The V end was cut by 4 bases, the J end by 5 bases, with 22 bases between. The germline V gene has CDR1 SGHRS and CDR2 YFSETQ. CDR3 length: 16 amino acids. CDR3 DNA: TGCGCCAGCAGCAGCTCGGGGGGCTCGGGATTAGACGAGCAGTACTTC. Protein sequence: CASSSSGGSGLDEQYF.

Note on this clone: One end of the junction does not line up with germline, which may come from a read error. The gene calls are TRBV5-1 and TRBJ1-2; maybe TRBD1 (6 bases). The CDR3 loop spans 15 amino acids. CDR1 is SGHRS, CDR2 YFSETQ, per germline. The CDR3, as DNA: TGCGCCAGCAGTCAAAAGGACAGCCCTTCCTATGGCTACCCCTTC. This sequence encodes CASSQKDSPSYGYPF.

The CDR3 region is CASSPLAGGTTGGQFF. The CDR3 coding sequence is TGTGCCAGCAGCCCCCTCGCGGGGGGAACCACCGGGGGGCAGTTCTTC. V is TRBV5-4 and J is TRBJ2-1, with 8 positions matching TRBD2. The trim removed 4 bases at V and 12 bases at J, leaving 18 bases unmatched. The length of the CDR3 is 16 residues. The germline V gene has CDR1 SGHNT and CDR2 YYREEE (reference sequence).

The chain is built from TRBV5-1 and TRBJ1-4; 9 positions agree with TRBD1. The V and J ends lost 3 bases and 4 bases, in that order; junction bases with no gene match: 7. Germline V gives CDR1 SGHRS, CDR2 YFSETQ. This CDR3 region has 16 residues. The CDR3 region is CASSSRDRDGNEKLFF. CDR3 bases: TGCGCCAGCAGCTCCAGGGACAGGGACGGTAATGAAAAACTGTTTTTT.

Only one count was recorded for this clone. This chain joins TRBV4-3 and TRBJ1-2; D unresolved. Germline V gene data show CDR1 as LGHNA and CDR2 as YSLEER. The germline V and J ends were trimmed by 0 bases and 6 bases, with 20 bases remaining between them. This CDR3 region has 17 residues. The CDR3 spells CASSQDYQARRIHGYTF. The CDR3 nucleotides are TGCGCCAGCAGCCAAGATTATCAGGCCAGAAGGATCCATGGCTACACCTTC.

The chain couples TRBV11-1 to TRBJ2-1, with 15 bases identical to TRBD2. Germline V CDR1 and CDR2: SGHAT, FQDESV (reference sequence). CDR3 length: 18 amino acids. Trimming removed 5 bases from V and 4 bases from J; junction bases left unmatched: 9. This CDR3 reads CASSLWTSGRVGYNEQFF. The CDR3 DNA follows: TGTGCCAGCAGCCTCTGGACTAGCGGGAGGGTGGGTTACAATGAGCAGTTCTTC.

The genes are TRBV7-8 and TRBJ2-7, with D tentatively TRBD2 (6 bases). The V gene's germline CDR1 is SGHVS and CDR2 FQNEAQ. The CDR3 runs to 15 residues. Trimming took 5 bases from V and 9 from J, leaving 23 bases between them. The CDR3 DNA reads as TGTGCCAGCAGCGGAGGCAGCGGGCTAGCCTCGAGGCAGTACTTC. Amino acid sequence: CASSGGSGLASRQYF.

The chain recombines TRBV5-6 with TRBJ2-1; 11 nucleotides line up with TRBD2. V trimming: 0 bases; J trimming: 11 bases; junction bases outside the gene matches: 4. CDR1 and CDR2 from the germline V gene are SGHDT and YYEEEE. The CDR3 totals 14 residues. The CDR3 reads CASSLALAGGQQFF. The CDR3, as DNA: TGTGCCAGCAGCTTGGCCTTAGCGGGAGGGCAGCAGTTCTTC.

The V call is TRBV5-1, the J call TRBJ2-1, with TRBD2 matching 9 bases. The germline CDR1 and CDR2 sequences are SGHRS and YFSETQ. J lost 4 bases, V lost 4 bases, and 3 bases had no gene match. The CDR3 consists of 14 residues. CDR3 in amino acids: CASSHTSGYNEQFF. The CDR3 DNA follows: TGCGCCAGCAGCCACACTAGCGGGTACAATGAGCAGTTCTTC.

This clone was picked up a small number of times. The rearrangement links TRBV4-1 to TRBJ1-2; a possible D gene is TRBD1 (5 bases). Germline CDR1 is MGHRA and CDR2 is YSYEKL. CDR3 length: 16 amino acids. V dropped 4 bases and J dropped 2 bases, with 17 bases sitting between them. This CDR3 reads CASSPGPPRANYGYTF. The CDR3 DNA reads TGCGCCAGCAGCCCAGGGCCGCCGCGTGCCAACTATGGCTACACCTTC.

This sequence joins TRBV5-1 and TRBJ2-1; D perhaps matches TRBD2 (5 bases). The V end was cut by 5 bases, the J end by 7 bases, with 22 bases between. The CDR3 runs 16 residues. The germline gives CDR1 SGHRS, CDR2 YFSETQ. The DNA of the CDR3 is TGCGCCAGCAGTAGGTCGGCGGGTGGTACTTTTAATGAGCAGTTCTTC. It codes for CASSRSAGGTFNEQFF.

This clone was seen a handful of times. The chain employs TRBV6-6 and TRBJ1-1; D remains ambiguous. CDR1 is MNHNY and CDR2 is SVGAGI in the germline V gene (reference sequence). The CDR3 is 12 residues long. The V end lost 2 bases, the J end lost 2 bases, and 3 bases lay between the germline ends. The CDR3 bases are TGTGCCAGCAGTTACCTAAACACTGAAGCTTTCTTT. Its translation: CASSYLNTEAFF.

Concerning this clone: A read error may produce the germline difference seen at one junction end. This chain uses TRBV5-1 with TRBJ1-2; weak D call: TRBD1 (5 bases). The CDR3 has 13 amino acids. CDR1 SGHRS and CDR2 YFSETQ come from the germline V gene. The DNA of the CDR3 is TGCGCCAGCACGGACGGTTGGGGCTATGGCTACCCCTTC. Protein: CASTDGWGYGYPF.

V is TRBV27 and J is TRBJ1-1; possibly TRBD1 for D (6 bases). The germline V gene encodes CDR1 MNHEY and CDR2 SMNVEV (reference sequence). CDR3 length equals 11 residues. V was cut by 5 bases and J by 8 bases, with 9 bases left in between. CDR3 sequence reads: CASSNRVEAFF. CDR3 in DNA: TGTGCCAGCAGTAACAGGGTGGAAGCTTTCTTT.

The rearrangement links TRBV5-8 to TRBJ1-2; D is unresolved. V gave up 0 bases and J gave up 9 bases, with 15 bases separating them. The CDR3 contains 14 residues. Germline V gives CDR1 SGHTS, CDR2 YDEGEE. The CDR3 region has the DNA TGTGCCAGCAGCTTGGACAGCCGGCTCTTAAGCTACACCTTC. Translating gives CASSLDSRLLSYTF.

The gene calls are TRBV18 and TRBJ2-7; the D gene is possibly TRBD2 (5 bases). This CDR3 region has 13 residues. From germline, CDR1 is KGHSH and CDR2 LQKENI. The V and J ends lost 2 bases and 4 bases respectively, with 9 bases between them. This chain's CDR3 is CASSPGSGYEQYF. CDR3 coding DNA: TGTGCCAGCTCACCAGGCTCGGGATACGAGCAGTACTTC.

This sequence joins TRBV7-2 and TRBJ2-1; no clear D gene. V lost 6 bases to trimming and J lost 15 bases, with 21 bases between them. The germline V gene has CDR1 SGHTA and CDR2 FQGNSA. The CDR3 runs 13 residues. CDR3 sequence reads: CASRKPTAVKWFF. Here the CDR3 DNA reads TGTGCCAGCAGGAAACCCACCGCGGTGAAATGGTTCTTC.

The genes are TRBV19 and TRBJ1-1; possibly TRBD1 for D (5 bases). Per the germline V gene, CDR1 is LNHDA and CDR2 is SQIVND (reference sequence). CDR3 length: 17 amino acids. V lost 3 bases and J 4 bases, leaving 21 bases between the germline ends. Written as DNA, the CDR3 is TGTGCCAGTAGTATCGGCAGGGTAATGGGTTCGGGCACTGAAGCTTTCTTT. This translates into CASSIGRVMGSGTEAFF.

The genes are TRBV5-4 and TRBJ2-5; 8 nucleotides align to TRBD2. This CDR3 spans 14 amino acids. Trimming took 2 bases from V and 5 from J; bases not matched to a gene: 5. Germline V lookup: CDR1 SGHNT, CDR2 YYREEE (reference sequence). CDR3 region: CASSFPGGPETQYF. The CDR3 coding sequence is TGTGCCAGCAGCTTCCCGGGGGGGCCGGAGACCCAGTACTTC. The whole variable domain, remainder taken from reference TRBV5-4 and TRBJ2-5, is ETGVTQSPTHLIKTRGQQVTLRCSSQSGHNTVSWYQQALGQGPQFIFQYYREEENGRGNFPPRFSGLQFPNYSSELNVNALELDDSALYLCASSFPGGPETQYFGPGTRLLVL.

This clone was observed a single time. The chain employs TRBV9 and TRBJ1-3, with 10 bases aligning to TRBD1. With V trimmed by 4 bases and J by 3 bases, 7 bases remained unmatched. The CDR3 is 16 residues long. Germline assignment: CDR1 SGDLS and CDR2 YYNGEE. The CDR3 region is CASSPTDRGNGNTIYF. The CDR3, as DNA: TGTGCCAGCAGCCCTACGGACAGGGGGAATGGAAACACCATATATTTT.

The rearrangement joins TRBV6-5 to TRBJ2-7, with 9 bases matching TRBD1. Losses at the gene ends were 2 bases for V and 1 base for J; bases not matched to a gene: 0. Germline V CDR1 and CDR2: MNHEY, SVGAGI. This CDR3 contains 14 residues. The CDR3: CASSYGQGSYEQYF. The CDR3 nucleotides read TGTGCCAGCAGTTACGGACAGGGGTCCTACGAGCAGTACTTC.

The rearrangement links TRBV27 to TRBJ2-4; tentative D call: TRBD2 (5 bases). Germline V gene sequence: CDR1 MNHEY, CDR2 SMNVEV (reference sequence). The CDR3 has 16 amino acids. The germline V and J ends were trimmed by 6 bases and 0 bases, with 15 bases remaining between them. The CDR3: CASRPGRTLAKNIQYF. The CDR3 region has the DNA TGTGCCAGCAGACCCGGACGGACTTTAGCCAAAAACATTCAGTACTTC.